A selection of T cell receptor beta chains follows, all from one sample in a study of blood T cell repertoires in COVID-19. The method was immunoSEQ multiplex PCR; TCRdb's version includes in-frame clones alone and lacks a portion of them. The repertoire has approximately 87,000 clones, roughly 80% of them found once; the top ten carry roughly a sixth. The material sequenced was peripheral blood. These receptor sequences come from a woman older than 75 with acute or convalescent COVID-19. The CDR3 runs from the conserved cysteine through the conserved F or W. A D gene is named only where the DNA matches it firmly. Clone size is stated in some rows and not others, as once, few, many or a class when expanded.

- | TRBJ2-2 | TRBV10-3 | TRBD1 | CAISNSDRATGELFF | TGTGCCATCAGTAACTCGGACAGGGCCACCGGGGAGCTGTTTTTT
- | TRBJ1-5 | TRBV5-1 | - | CASSSTYSNQPQHF | TGCGCCAGCAGCTCCACTTATAGCAATCAGCCCCAGCATTTT
- | TRBJ1-4 | TRBV5-4 | - | CASSLDTGSTNEKLFF | TGTGCCAGCAGCTTGGATACAGGGTCCACTAATGAAAAACTGTTTTTT
- | TRBJ1-1 | TRBV6-1 | TRBD1 | CASSELTGGRAFF | TGTGCCAGCAGTGAATTGACAGGGGGGAGAGCTTTCTTT
- | TRBJ2-7 | TRBV3-1/TRBV3-2 | TRBD1 | CASSQEHGRQGAIYEQYF | TGTGCCAGCAGCCAAGAACACGGTAGACAGGGGGCGATCTACGAGCAGTACTTC
- | TRBJ2-7 | TRBV29-1 | TRBD1 | CSVSLDQRQGVEQYF | TGCAGCGTTTCCCTTGACCAGAGACAGGGTGTCGAGCAGTACTTC
- | TRBJ1-6 | TRBV7-2 | - | CASSLQGPGGFPLHF | TGTGCCAGCAGCTTACAGGGGCCTGGCGGCTTCCCCCTCCACTTT
- | TRBJ2-1 | TRBV10-3 | TRBD2 | CAIRSSGANNEQFF | TGTGCCATCAGGAGTAGCGGGGCTAACAATGAGCAGTTCTTC
once | TRBJ1-1 | TRBV20-1 | - | CSSYGDTEAFF | TGCAGTTCTTACGGGGACACTGAAGCTTTCTTT
- | TRBJ1-1 | TRBV7-3 | - | CASSLGAGFGNTEAFF | TGTGCCAGCAGCTTGGGCGCAGGGTTCGGAAACACTGAAGCTTTCTTT
- | TRBJ1-3 | TRBV6-1 | - | CASSEAPTGHGNTIYF | TGTGCCAGCAGTGAAGCCCCTACAGGGCACGGAAACACCATATATTTT
- | TRBJ2-7 | TRBV10-1 | TRBD1 | CASSGGTGFYEQYF | TGCGCCAGCAGTGGGGGGACAGGGTTCTACGAGCAGTACTTC
- | TRBJ2-5 | TRBV28 | TRBD2 | CASGTSGGPRGETQYF | TGTGCCAGCGGGACTAGCGGGGGCCCTCGTGGGGAGACCCAGTACTTC
- | TRBJ1-6 | TRBV13 | - | CASSLGVGDKGNNSPLHF | TGTGCCAGCAGCTTGGGGGTAGGGGACAAAGGCAATAATTCACCCCTCCACTTT
- | TRBJ1-1 | TRBV7-2 | TRBD1 | CASSQNRGGTEAFF | TGTGCCAGCAGCCAGAACAGGGGTGGCACTGAAGCTTTCTTT
- | TRBJ2-7 | TRBV19 | - | CASSFRDKQYF | TGTGCCAGTAGTTTCAGGGATAAGCAGTACTTC
few | TRBJ2-7 | TRBV4-1 | - | CASSQERDEQYF | TGCGCCAGCAGCCAAGAGAGGGACGAGCAGTACTTC